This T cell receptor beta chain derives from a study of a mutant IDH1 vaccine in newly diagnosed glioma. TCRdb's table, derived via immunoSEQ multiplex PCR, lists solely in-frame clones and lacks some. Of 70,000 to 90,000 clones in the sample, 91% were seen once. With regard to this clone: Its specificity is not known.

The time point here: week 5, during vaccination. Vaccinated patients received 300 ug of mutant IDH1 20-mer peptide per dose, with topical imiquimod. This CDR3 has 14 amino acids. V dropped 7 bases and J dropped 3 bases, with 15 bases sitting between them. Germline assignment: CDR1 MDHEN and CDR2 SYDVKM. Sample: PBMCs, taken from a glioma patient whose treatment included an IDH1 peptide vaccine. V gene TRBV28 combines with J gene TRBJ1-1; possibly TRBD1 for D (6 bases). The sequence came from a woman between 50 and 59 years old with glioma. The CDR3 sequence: CASTFTGRDTEAFF. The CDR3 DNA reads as TGTGCCAGCACCTTTACAGGGAGGGACACTGAAGCTTTCTTT.